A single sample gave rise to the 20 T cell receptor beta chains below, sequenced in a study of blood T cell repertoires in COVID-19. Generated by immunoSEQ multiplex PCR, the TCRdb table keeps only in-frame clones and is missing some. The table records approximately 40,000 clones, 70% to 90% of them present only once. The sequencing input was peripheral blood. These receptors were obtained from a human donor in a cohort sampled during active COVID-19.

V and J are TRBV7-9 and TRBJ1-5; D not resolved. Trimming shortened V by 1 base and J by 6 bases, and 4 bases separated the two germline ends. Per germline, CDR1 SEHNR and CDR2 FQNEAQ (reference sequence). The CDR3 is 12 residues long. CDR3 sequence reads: CASSLGSQPQHF. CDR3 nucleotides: TGTGCCAGCAGCTTAGGCAGTCAGCCCCAGCATTTT.

The CDR3 reads CASSIGGGRETQYF. CDR3 sequence (DNA): TGTGCCAGCAGTATAGGGGGCGGACGGGAGACCCAGTACTTC. The chain uses TRBV28 and TRBJ2-5; TRBD1 agrees at 7 bases. Per the germline V gene, CDR1 is MDHEN and CDR2 is SYDVKM. Germline trimming cut 5 bases from V and 5 bases from J; bases unmatched to any gene: 8. The CDR3 spans 14 residues.

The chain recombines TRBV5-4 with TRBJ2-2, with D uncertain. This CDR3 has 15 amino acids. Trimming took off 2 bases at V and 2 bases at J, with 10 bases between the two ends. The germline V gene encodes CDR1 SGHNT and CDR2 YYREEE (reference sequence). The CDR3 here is CASSFGQTNTGELFF. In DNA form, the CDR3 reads TGTGCCAGCAGCTTTGGTCAGACAAACACCGGGGAGCTGTTTTTT.

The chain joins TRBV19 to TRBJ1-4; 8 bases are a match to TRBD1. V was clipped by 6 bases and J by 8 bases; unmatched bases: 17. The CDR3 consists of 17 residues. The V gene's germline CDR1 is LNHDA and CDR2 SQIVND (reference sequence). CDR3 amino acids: CASRSTDQRTGTEKLFF. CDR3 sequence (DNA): TGTGCCAGTAGGAGCACCGACCAGAGGACAGGGACCGAAAAACTGTTTTTT.

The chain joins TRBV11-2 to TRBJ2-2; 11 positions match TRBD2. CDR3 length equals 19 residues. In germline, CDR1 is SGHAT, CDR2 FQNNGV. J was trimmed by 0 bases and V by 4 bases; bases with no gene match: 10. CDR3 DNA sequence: TGTGCCAGCAGCTCCTACAAAGGGACTAGCGGTGCGAACACCGGGGAGCTGTTTTTT. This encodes CASSSYKGTSGANTGELFF.

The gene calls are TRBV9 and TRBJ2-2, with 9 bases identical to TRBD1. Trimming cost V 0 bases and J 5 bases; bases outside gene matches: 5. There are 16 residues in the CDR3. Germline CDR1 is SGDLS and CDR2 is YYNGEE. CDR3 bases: TGTGCCAGCAGCGTAGCCCCAGGGACAGGGACCGGGGAGCTGTTTTTT. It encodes CASSVAPGTGTGELFF. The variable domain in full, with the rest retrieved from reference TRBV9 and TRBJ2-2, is DSGVTQTPKHLITATGQRVTLRCSPRSGDLSVYWYQQSLDQGLQFLIQYYNGEERAKGNILERFSAQQFPDLHSELNLSSLELGDSALYFCASSVAPGTGTGELFFGEGSRLTVL.

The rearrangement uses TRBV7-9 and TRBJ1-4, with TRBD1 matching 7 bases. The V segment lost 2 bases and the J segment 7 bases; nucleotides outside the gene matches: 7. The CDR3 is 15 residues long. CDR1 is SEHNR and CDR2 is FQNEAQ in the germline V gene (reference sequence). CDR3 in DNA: TGTGCCAGCAGCTTATATCGGACAGGAACTGAAAAACTGTTTTTT. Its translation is CASSLYRTGTEKLFF.

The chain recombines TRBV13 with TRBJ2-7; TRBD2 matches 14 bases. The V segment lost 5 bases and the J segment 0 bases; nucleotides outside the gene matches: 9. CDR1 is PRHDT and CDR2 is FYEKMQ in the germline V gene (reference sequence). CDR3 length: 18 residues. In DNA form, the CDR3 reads TGTGCCAGCAGCCAGGAGGGACTAGCGGGGGCTCGCTCCTACGAGCAGTACTTC. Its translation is CASSQEGLAGARSYEQYF.

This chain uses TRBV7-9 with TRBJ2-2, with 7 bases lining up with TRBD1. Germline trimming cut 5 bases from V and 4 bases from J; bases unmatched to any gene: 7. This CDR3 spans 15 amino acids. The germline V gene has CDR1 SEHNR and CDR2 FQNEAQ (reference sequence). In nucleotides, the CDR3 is TGTGCCAGCAGCCCAGACAGGGCGACCACCGGGGAGCTGTTTTTT. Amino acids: CASSPDRATTGELFF.

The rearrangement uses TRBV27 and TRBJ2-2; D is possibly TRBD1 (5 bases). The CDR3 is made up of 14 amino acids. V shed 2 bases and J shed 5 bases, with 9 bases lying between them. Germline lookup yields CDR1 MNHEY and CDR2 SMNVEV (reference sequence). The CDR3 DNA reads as TGTGCCAGCAGTTTAGGGCCAGGGACCGGGGAGCTGTTTTTT. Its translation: CASSLGPGTGELFF.

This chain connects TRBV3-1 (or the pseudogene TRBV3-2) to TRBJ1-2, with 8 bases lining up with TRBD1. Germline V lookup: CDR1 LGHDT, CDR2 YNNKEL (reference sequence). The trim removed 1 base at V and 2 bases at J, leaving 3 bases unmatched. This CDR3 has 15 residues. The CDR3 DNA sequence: TGTGCCAGCAGCCAAGTGAACAGGGGGAACTATGGCTACACCTTC. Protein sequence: CASSQVNRGNYGYTF.

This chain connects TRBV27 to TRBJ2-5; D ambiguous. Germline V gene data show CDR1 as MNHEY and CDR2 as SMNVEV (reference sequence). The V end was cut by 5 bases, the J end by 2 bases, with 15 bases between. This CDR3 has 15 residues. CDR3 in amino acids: CASSPTHPLQETQYF. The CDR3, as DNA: TGTGCCAGCAGTCCAACTCATCCCTTACAAGAGACCCAGTACTTC.

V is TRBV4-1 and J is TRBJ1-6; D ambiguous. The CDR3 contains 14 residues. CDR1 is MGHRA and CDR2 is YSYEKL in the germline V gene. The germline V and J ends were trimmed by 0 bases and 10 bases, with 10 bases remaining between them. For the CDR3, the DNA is TGCGCCAGCAGCCAAGATCTGGGAGGGTCACCCCTCCACTTT. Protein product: CASSQDLGGSPLHF.

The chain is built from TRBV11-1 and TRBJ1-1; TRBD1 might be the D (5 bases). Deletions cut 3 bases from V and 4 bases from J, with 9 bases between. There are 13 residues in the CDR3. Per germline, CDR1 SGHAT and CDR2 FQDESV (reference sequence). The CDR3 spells CASSLTEATEAFF. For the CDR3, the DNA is TGTGCCAGCAGCTTGACAGAAGCCACTGAAGCTTTCTTT. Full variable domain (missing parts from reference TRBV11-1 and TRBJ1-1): EAEVAQSPRYKITEKSQAVAFWCDPISGHATLYWYRQILGQGPELLVQFQDESVVDDSQLPKDRFSAERLKGVDSTLKIQPAELGDSAMYLCASSLTEATEAFFGQGTRLTVV.

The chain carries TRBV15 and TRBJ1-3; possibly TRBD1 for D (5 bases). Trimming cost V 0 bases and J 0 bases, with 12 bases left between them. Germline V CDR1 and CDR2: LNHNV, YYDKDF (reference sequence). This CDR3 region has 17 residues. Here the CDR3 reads CATSRDPTGLSGNTIYF. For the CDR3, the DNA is TGTGCCACCAGCAGAGATCCAACAGGTCTCTCTGGAAACACCATATATTTT.

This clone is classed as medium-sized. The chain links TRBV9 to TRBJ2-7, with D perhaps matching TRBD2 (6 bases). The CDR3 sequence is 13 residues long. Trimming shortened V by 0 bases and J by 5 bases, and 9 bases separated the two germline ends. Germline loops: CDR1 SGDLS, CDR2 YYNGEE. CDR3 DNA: TGTGCCAGCAGCGTAGCGGGCGGGGACGAGCAGTACTTC. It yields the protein CASSVAGGDEQYF.

The CDR3, as DNA: TGTGCCAGCTCGGCCGGCGGCACTGAAGCTTTCTTT. It specifies CASSAGGTEAFF. The rearrangement uses TRBV2 and TRBJ1-1; D call uncertain. Trimming cost V 8 bases and J 4 bases, with 11 bases left between them. Germline lookup yields CDR1 SNHLY and CDR2 FYNNEI. The CDR3 is 12 residues long.

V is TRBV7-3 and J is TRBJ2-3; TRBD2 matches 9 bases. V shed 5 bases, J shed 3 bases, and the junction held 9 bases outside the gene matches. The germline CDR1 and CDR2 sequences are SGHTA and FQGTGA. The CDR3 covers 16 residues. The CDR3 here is CASSPMGLAVTDTQYF. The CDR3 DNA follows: TGTGCCAGCAGCCCCATGGGACTAGCTGTGACAGATACGCAGTATTTT.

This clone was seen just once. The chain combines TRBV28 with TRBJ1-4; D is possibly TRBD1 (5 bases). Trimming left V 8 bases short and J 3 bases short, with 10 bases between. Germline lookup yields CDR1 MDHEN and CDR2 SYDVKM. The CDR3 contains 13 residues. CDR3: CASQGRPNEKLFF. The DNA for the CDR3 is TGTGCCAGCCAGGGTCGGCCTAATGAAAAACTGTTTTTT.

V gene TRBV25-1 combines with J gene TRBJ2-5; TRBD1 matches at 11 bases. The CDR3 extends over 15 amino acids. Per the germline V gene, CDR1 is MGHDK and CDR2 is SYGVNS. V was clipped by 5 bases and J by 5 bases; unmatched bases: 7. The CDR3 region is CASSPGQGAWETQYF. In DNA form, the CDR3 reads TGTGCCAGCAGTCCCGGACAGGGGGCTTGGGAGACCCAGTACTTC.